The 21 T cell receptor beta chains below were found in one sample sequenced in a study of T cells in Graves' hyperthyroidism and ophthalmopathy. TCR beta CDR3 regions were amplified from RNA transcripts. The TCR CDR3 was amplified in a first-round RT-PCR using the HTBI primer set. TCRdb analysed the multiplex PCR reads with MiXCR anew, one entry per CDR3 protein. In the table there are about half a million distinct CDR3 sequences, around 21% of which are singletons. Sample: blood. These receptor sequences come from a man between 18 and 35 years old with Graves' hyperthyroidism.

This clonotype showed up many times. The J gene is TRBJ2-7, the V gene TRBV19; 7 positions agree with TRBD1. This CDR3 has 13 amino acids. V lost 4 bases, J lost 2 bases, and 2 bases stayed unmatched. In germline, CDR1 is LNHDA, CDR2 SQIVND (reference sequence). Written as DNA, the CDR3 is TGTGCCAGTAGTACGGGACAGACCTACGAGCAGTACTTC. It codes for CASSTGQTYEQYF.

This clonotype occurred many times. The chain carries TRBV2 and TRBJ1-5; 7 positions match TRBD1. The CDR3 runs 15 residues. From germline, CDR1 is SNHLY and CDR2 FYNNEI. Trimming cost V 4 bases and J 3 bases; bases outside gene matches: 6. Written as DNA, the CDR3 is TGTGCCAGCAGTGCACGGACAGGTCCCAATCAGCCCCAGCATTTT. It encodes CASSARTGPNQPQHF.

This clonotype has more than one count but fewer than ten. The chain uses TRBV27 and TRBJ1-6; D is unclear. CDR3 length: 19 residues. Germline CDR1 is MNHEY and CDR2 is SMNVEV (reference sequence). V lost 7 bases and J lost 0, with 22 bases in between. This CDR3 reads CASTFAWAARGSYNSPLHF. The CDR3 coding sequence is TGTGCCAGCACTTTCGCGTGGGCAGCTCGAGGCTCCTATAATTCACCCCTCCACTTT.

This clonotype was recorded many times. This sequence joins TRBV15 and TRBJ1-5, with D unclear. The ends were cut back, 0 bases at V and 0 bases at J, with 6 bases in the middle. The CDR3 is 15 amino acids. Germline-derived CDR1 and CDR2 are LNHNV and YYDKDF (reference sequence). As DNA, the CDR3 is TGTGCCACCAGCAGAGATCAGGTTAGCAATCAGCCCCAGCATTTT. As protein: CATSRDQVSNQPQHF.

V usage is TRBV12-3 or TRBV12-4 and J usage is TRBJ1-6; D is possibly TRBD1 (6 bases). The CDR3 totals 14 residues. V was shortened by 3 bases and J by 10 bases, with 13 bases between the two germline ends. The CDR3 nucleotides read TGTGCCAGCAGTTTTGGTCAGGGGTTCTCACCCCTCCACTTT. Protein: CASSFGQGFSPLHF.

This clonotype has ten or more counts. The chain joins TRBV20-1 to TRBJ1-3; no definite D call. The germline V and J ends were trimmed by 0 bases and 0 bases, with 6 bases remaining between them. CDR3 length: 14 residues. Germline assignment: CDR1 DFQATT and CDR2 SNEGSKA (reference sequence). This chain's CDR3 is CSARERTSGNTIYF. The DNA of the CDR3 is TGCAGTGCTAGAGAAAGGACCTCTGGAAACACCATATATTTT.

A few counts support this clonotype. One junction end disagrees with the germline gene, perhaps due to a read error. V gene TRBV4-1 combines with J gene TRBJ1-5, with a weak D call TRBD1 (6 bases). This CDR3 is 18 amino acids long. Germline-derived CDR1 and CDR2 are MGHRA and YSYEKL. The CDR3 spells CASNQDPGGPYSNQPQHF. CDR3 nucleotides: TGCGCCAGCAACCAAGATCCCGGGGGCCCTTATAGCAATCAGCCCCAGCATTTT.

This clonotype was observed at least ten times. This chain uses TRBV5-1 with TRBJ1-1, with D tentatively TRBD1 (6 bases). CDR1 is SGHRS, CDR2 YFSETQ, per germline. The germline V and J ends were trimmed by 6 bases and 6 bases, with 24 bases remaining between them. The CDR3 contains 16 residues. CDR3 sequence reads: CASNHDGWYREAEAFF. The DNA of the CDR3 is TGCGCCAGCAACCATGACGGGTGGTACAGGGAGGCTGAAGCTTTCTTT.

This clonotype was observed at least ten times. J is TRBJ1-5 and V is TRBV27; D remains unclear. The CDR3 has 13 amino acids. V dropped 9 bases and J dropped 6 bases, with 15 bases sitting between them. The V gene's germline CDR1 is MNHEY and CDR2 SMNVEV (reference sequence). DNA for the CDR3: TGTGCCAGTAAGGGCGGTAGCGGTCAGCCCCAGCATTTT. Amino acids: CASKGGSGQPQHF.

This sequence joins TRBV12-3 or TRBV12-4 and TRBJ2-7, with TRBD1 identical over 8 bases. The CDR3 consists of 14 residues. Trimming cost V 6 bases and J 6 bases; bases outside gene matches: 10. CDR3 nucleotides: TGTGCCAGCAGCTACTGGACAGGGCAGTTCGAGCAGTACTTC. It yields the protein CASSYWTGQFEQYF.

This clonotype was seen repeatedly, ten times or more. This chain uses TRBV6-5 with TRBJ1-2; D unresolved. Trimming took off 0 bases at V and 3 bases at J, with 8 bases between the two ends. The CDR3 length is 14 residues. Germline V gene lookup returns CDR1 MNHEY and CDR2 SVGAGI. CDR3 sequence reads: CASSYSRGYYGYTF. The CDR3 DNA is TGTGCCAGCAGTTACTCGAGAGGCTACTATGGCTACACCTTC.

This clonotype was recorded many times. The junction departs from germline at one end; a sequencing error may be responsible. As DNA, the CDR3 is TGTGCCAGCAGTTGGGGGAGGGCAGGTTCACGAATTTTT. It translates to CASSWGRAGSRIF. The chain has TRBV12-3 or TRBV12-4 and TRBJ1-5, with a weak D call TRBD1 (5 bases). The CDR3 loop spans 13 amino acids.

This clonotype was counted between two and nine times. The V call is TRBV3-1, the J call TRBJ2-5, with 7 bases that match TRBD1. Germline CDR1 is LGHDT and CDR2 is YNNKEL (reference sequence). J gave up 0 bases and V 5 bases, and 3 bases lay outside the gene matches. CDR3 length equals 14 residues. CDR3 in DNA: TGTGCCAGCAGCAGGGGACAGCACCAAGAGACCCAGTACTTC. It is translated as CASSRGQHQETQYF.

This clonotype appeared many times. The chain joins TRBV6-1 to TRBJ1-2, with 8 bases aligning to TRBD1. Trimming cost V 3 bases and J 3 bases; bases outside gene matches: 3. The CDR3 is 14 amino acids. Germline CDR1 and CDR2: MNHNS and SASEGT. The CDR3 DNA reads TGTGCCAGCAGTGACAGGGGGCAGTACTATGGCTACACCTTC. As protein: CASSDRGQYYGYTF.

In this sample, this clonotype turned up many times. The J gene is TRBJ1-5, the V gene TRBV30; no reliable D call. Trimming removed 3 bases from V and 4 bases from J, with 10 bases in between. This CDR3 spans 13 amino acids. Germline V gene lookup returns CDR1 GTSNPN and CDR2 SVGIG (reference sequence). CDR3 in DNA: TGTGCCTGGAGGAACAGTAGAAATCAGCCCCAGCATTTT. Protein: CAWRNSRNQPQHF.

This clonotype was counted ten times or more. This chain uses TRBV30 with TRBJ1-1; D might be TRBD1 (5 bases). Germline V gene data show CDR1 as GTSNPN and CDR2 as SVGIG (reference sequence). The length of the CDR3 is 15 residues. The ends were cut back, 5 bases at V and 1 base at J, with 17 bases in the middle. The CDR3 DNA reads TGTGCCTGGGTCAGGGAAAAGCGAGCGAACACTGAAGCTTTCTTT. This translates into CAWVREKRANTEAFF.

This clonotype was counted ten times or more. The rearrangement joins TRBV28 to TRBJ2-7; D possibly corresponds to TRBD2 (7 bases). Germline loops: CDR1 MDHEN, CDR2 SYDVKM. This CDR3 is 14 amino acids long. The V gene lost 6 bases and the J gene lost 2 bases, with 14 bases spanning the gap. The chain's CDR3 is CASSPREGAYEQYF. The DNA for the CDR3 is TGTGCCAGCAGCCCAAGGGAGGGGGCCTACGAGCAGTACTTC.

The V gene is TRBV19, the J gene TRBJ2-7; tentatively, D is TRBD1 (6 bases). Germline CDR1 is LNHDA and CDR2 is SQIVND (reference sequence). The CDR3 totals 13 residues. V was clipped by 9 bases and J by 4 bases, with 16 bases between them. CDR3 in DNA: TGTGCCAGCATGGGGGCAGGAACTTACGAGCAGTACTTC. This translates into CASMGAGTYEQYF. Based on the CDR3 plus reference TRBV19 and TRBJ2-7, the full variable domain is DGGITQSPKYLFRKEGQNVTLSCEQNLNHDAMYWYRQDPGQGLRLIYYSQIVNDFQKGDIAEGYSVSREKKESFPLTVTSAQKNPTAFYLCASMGAGTYEQYFGPGTRLTVT.

The table lists this clonotype with many counts. The V and J genes are TRBV6-7 and TRBJ1-2, with a possible D match to TRBD1 (5 bases). TRBV6-7 is sorted into the ORF group, with uncertain function. The CDR3 is 13 residues long. V gave up 9 bases and J gave up 4 bases, with 15 bases separating them. The CDR3 sequence: CARPRGFGYGYTF. The DNA of the CDR3 is TGTGCCAGACCTAGGGGTTTTGGCTATGGCTACACCTTC.

The chain uses TRBV27 and TRBJ2-7; 11 bases fit TRBD2. Germline lookup yields CDR1 MNHEY and CDR2 SMNVEV (reference sequence). This CDR3 contains 15 residues. The junction had 11 bases not matched to a gene; V was cut back by 7 bases and J by 6 bases. CDR3 sequence reads: CASKELAGGVREQYF. In nucleotides, the CDR3 is TGTGCCAGCAAGGAGCTAGCGGGAGGAGTACGCGAGCAGTACTTC.

In DNA, the CDR3 is TGTGCCAGCAGCCAAGATGGGTCAGTCTACGAGCAGTACTTC. Protein sequence: CASSQDGSVYEQYF. This sequence joins TRBV3-1 and TRBJ2-7, with no clear D. The CDR3 consists of 14 residues. V lost 0 bases to trimming and J lost 3 bases, with 9 bases between them. Germline V lookup: CDR1 LGHDT, CDR2 YNNKEL (reference sequence).